The source of this T cell receptor beta chain is a study of cytomegalovirus exposure and HLA in healthy donors. 13 Jbeta primers and 60 Vbeta primers were used for the PCR. As handled by the study authors: As a later analysis found, there were 80 million or so unique TCR beta chains, of which around 10 million were shared. Data came from immunoSEQ multiplex PCR; TCRdb stores just in-frame clones and leaves some out. The DNA gave D and trimming, while V, J and clone size come from that table. This sample contains roughly 120,000 clones. The TCR was taken from a man aged 18 to 29 in good health and CMV-seronegative. Material for sequencing was PBMCs.

The CDR3 coding sequence is TGCGCCAGCAGCTCAAGGGGGGGCGGAACCTATGGCTACACCTTC. Translated: CASSSRGGGTYGYTF. J is TRBJ1-2 and V is TRBV5-1; perhaps TRBD1 as D (6 bases). The CDR3 consists of 15 residues. V gave up 3 bases and J gave up 4 bases, with 16 bases separating them. Germline lookup yields CDR1 SGHRS and CDR2 YFSETQ.